The 14 T cell receptor beta chains reported below all come from one sample, sequenced in a study of cytomegalovirus exposure and HLA in healthy donors. This PCR relied on a set of 60 Vbeta primers and 13 Jbeta primers. Only in-frame clones appear in the TCRdb table, and some are missing; sequencing was by immunoSEQ multiplex PCR. The sample comprises about 140,000 clones, just under 85% of which are singletons, and more than 1.5% rests with the top ten. Material: PBMCs. These receptors all come from a woman aged 40-49 years in good health and CMV-seronegative.

The genes are TRBV19 and TRBJ1-5; tentative D call: TRBD1 (6 bases). The CDR3 has 19 amino acids. V lost 3 bases and J lost 4, with 25 bases in between. Germline-derived CDR1 and CDR2 are LNHDA and SQIVND (reference sequence). CDR3 sequence (DNA): TGTGCCAGTAGTATTGGCTACAGGGCAGGGAGAGGGGCGAATCAGCCCCAGCATTTT. Translation: CASSIGYRAGRGANQPQHF.

This clone has just one count. V and J are TRBV7-8 and TRBJ2-7, with D perhaps matching TRBD1 (6 bases). The germline V gene encodes CDR1 SGHVS and CDR2 FQNEAQ. Trimming cost V 5 bases and J 6 bases, with 23 bases left between them. The CDR3 extends over 16 amino acids. Here the CDR3 DNA reads TGTGCCAGCAGCGCCAGAGGGCTGTATACAGGGTCCGAGCAGTACTTC. Its protein product is CASSARGLYTGSEQYF. Variable domain in full (rest from reference TRBV7-8 and TRBJ2-7): GAGVSQSPRYKVAKRGQDVALRCDPISGHVSLFWYQQALGQGPEFLTYFQNEAQLDKSGLPSDRFFAERPEGSVSTLKIQRTQQEDSAVYLCASSARGLYTGSEQYFGPGTRLTVT.

The chain couples TRBV6-4 to TRBJ1-5; 7 positions agree with TRBD1. The CDR3 is 17 residues long. The J segment lost 5 bases and the V segment lost 2 bases, leaving 12 bases of the junction unmatched. Per germline, CDR1 MRHNA and CDR2 SNTAGT. For the CDR3, the DNA is TGTGCCAGCAGTGACCAAGCGACAGGGTGGGTGGATCAGCCCCAGCATTTT. Protein product: CASSDQATGWVDQPQHF.

This clone appeared a few times. The chain combines TRBV28 with TRBJ2-7; 9 bases are shared with TRBD2. The V gene end was trimmed by 6 bases and the J gene end by 12 bases; junction bases not matched to a gene: 18. The CDR3 sequence is 15 residues long. CDR1 and CDR2 (germline): MDHEN, SYDVKM. CDR3: CASREGGLAGTLWYF. Here the CDR3 DNA reads TGTGCCAGCAGAGAGGGGGGGCTAGCGGGAACCCTCTGGTACTTC.

The V and J genes are TRBV4-3 and TRBJ2-5, with D hard to call. The germline V gene has CDR1 LGHNA and CDR2 YSLEER. The CDR3 is 14 amino acids. V lost 0 bases, J lost 4 bases, and 9 bases lay in between. The DNA of the CDR3 is TGCGCCAGCAGCCAAGATTTCAGAGGAGAGACCCAGTACTTC. Protein product: CASSQDFRGETQYF.

CDR3 sequence reads: CASSPRAGPAYEQYF. The CDR3, as DNA: TGTGCCAGCAGCCCACGGGCGGGACCCGCCTACGAGCAGTACTTC. The chain is built from TRBV7-6 and TRBJ2-5; weak D call: TRBD2 (6 bases). With the DNA end fitting TRBJ2-7 better, the J assignment may be wrong. Germline assignment: CDR1 SGHVS and CDR2 FNYEAQ. There are 15 residues in the CDR3.

The chain recombines TRBV9 with TRBJ2-7, with 11 bases lining up with TRBD2. This CDR3 comprises 19 residues. Germline trimming cut 4 bases from V and 4 bases from J; bases unmatched to any gene: 19. Germline CDR1 and CDR2: SGDLS and YYNGEE. The CDR3 protein is CASSPGPPSLAGVVYEQYF. As DNA, the CDR3 is TGTGCCAGCAGCCCAGGACCCCCATCACTAGCGGGAGTAGTATACGAGCAGTACTTC.

The rearrangement joins TRBV5-1 to TRBJ2-5; TRBD1 might be the D (5 bases). Germline-derived CDR1 and CDR2 are SGHRS and YFSETQ. The CDR3 loop spans 13 amino acids. The V and J ends lost 0 bases and 4 bases respectively, with 7 bases between them. The CDR3 DNA is TGCGCCAGCAGCTTGGGGGGCGGAGAGACCCAGTACTTC. This gives the protein CASSLGGGETQYF.

The chain couples TRBV4-2 to TRBJ2-3; maybe TRBD1 (5 bases). Trimming took off 2 bases at V and 0 bases at J, with 12 bases between the two ends. CDR3 length: 16 amino acids. The V gene's germline CDR1 is LGHNA and CDR2 YNFKEQ. This chain's CDR3 is CASSQSRVGSTDTQYF. In DNA, the CDR3 is TGTGCCAGCAGCCAAAGCAGGGTGGGGAGCACAGATACGCAGTATTTT.

The genes are TRBV5-1 and TRBJ2-1; D is unresolved. The V gene lost 7 bases and the J gene lost 0 bases, with 11 bases spanning the gap. The CDR3 is made up of 14 amino acids. The germline V gene has CDR1 SGHRS and CDR2 YFSETQ. As DNA, the CDR3 is TGCGCCAGCTCGTCGAGGAGCTCCTACAATGAGCAGTTCTTC. Encoded protein: CASSSRSSYNEQFF.

This clone was counted a few times. V usage is TRBV28 and J usage is TRBJ2-1; TRBD2 matches at 9 bases. CDR1 and CDR2 (germline): MDHEN, SYDVKM. V trimming: 4 bases; J trimming: 7 bases; junction bases outside the gene matches: 11. This CDR3 comprises 16 residues. DNA of the CDR3: TGTGCCAGCAGTTACCCCGGGACTAGCTCTTTGAATGAGCAGTTCTTC. Its translation: CASSYPGTSSLNEQFF.

The rearrangement links TRBV6-5 to TRBJ2-7, with 8 positions matching TRBD2. CDR3 length: 13 amino acids. J was trimmed by 5 bases and V by 5 bases; bases with no gene match: 5. Germline V gives CDR1 MNHEY, CDR2 SVGAGI. The CDR3 bases are TGTGCCAGCAGTAATAGCGGGAAGCACGAGCAGTACTTC. Translation gives CASSNSGKHEQYF.

This clone has just one count. This chain uses TRBV7-9 with TRBJ2-7; D is ambiguous. V was cut by 0 bases and J by 1 base, with 13 bases left in between. Germline V gene lookup returns CDR1 SEHNR and CDR2 FQNEAQ (reference sequence). The CDR3 has 16 amino acids. This CDR3 reads CASSLARQARSYEQYF. The CDR3 DNA sequence: TGTGCCAGCAGCTTAGCCCGTCAGGCGCGATCCTACGAGCAGTACTTC.

DNA for the CDR3: TGTGCCAGCAGCTTAATTGAGGAACCCTATGGCTACACCTTC. This translates into CASSLIEEPYGYTF. This chain uses TRBV7-9 with TRBJ1-2; D unclear. Germline CDR1 SEHNR, CDR2 FQNEAQ (reference sequence). The CDR3 runs 14 residues. Trimming removed 2 bases at V and 4 bases at J, with 11 bases between.